Detailed here is one TCR beta chain. Antigen specificity is unknown. This entry belongs to a study of shared clonotypes between healthy human individuals. Terminally differentiated effector memory CD45RA+ cells were excluded from the naive CD8 cells, which were CD45RO-negative and positively selected for CCR7. Using immunoSEQ multiplex PCR, the repertoire was profiled, and TCRdb retains in-frame clones only, with some absent. The sample records about 2 million clones, approximately 95% being singletons. Points from the study as a whole: Clonotypes which were not shared had lower generation probabilities than clonotypes that all four donors shared. Enrolling few donors narrowed the genetic and exposure-history diversity that was represented. Across subsets, estimated richness was generally greater for naive than for memory populations.

This clonotype originated in a man in his late teens or twenties in good health. Sequences were obtained from naive CD8+ T cells sorted from blood.

CDR3 protein: CATQSDLGNQPQHF. Written as DNA, the CDR3 is TGTGCCACCCAGTCAGACCTGGGCAATCAGCCCCAGCATTTT. The genes are TRBV28 and TRBJ1-5; no clear D. Trimming removed 10 bases at V and 2 bases at J, with 15 bases between. Germline lookup yields CDR1 MDHEN and CDR2 SYDVKM. CDR3 length: 14 amino acids.